The 19 T cell receptor beta chains presented below share a single source sample, sequenced in a study of human T cells and chemical hapten exposure. TCRdb itself ran the RACE reads through MiXCR, one entry per CDR3 protein. Altogether 300,000 to 450,000 distinct CDR3 sequences are present, around 5.5% being singletons, with the ten largest covering about 8.2%. The time point is: pre-sensitization, week 0. The treatment here: therapeutic diphenylcyclopropenone sensitization with weekly scalp DPC. Material: whole blood, obtained in connection with sensitization to the hapten diphenylcyclopropenone (DPC). All receptors come from a woman between 18 and 29 years old with alopecia areata. Some clones in this sample may be carry-over from other donors' samples.

This clonotype was detected only a few times. The rearrangement uses TRBV10-3 and TRBJ2-1, with 10 bases matching TRBD1. With V trimmed by 2 bases and J by 8 bases, 6 bases remained unmatched. Germline loops: CDR1 ENHRY, CDR2 SYGVKD. The CDR3 covers 15 residues. CDR3 loop: CAISEPGQGEDEQFF. The DNA of the CDR3 is TGTGCCATCAGTGAGCCAGGACAGGGGGAAGATGAGCAGTTCTTC.

This clonotype has a handful of counts. The rearrangement joins TRBV12-3 or TRBV12-4 to TRBJ2-1; D unresolved. The CDR3 covers 13 residues. V was pared by 7 bases and J by 9 bases, with 16 bases between. In DNA form, the CDR3 reads TGTGCCAGCATATCCGGAACGGCGAGTGAGCAGTTCTTC. Translated: CASISGTASEQFF.

This clonotype was seen at least ten times. The chain recombines TRBV20-1 with TRBJ1-3; TRBD1 might be the D (6 bases). CDR1 is DFQATT, CDR2 SNEGSKA, per germline (reference sequence). The CDR3 spans 15 residues. The V and J ends lost 0 bases and 0 bases respectively, with 9 bases between them. Here the CDR3 DNA reads TGCAGTGCTAGAGATCAGGGGAACTCTGGAAACACCATATATTTT. Residues: CSARDQGNSGNTIYF.

The gene calls are TRBV11-2 and TRBJ2-3, with 7 positions matching TRBD2. This CDR3 region has 15 residues. Losses at the gene ends were 7 bases for V and 1 base for J; bases not matched to a gene: 8. Germline V CDR1 and CDR2: SGHAT, FQNNGV. The CDR3 spells CASKSLALGTDTQYF. The CDR3 DNA follows: TGTGCCAGCAAGTCACTAGCGCTCGGCACAGATACGCAGTATTTT.

The rearrangement joins TRBV27 to TRBJ2-2, with D maybe TRBD1 (5 bases). Trimming pared 2 bases from V and 8 bases from J, leaving 12 bases between. Germline CDR1 is MNHEY and CDR2 is SMNVEV (reference sequence). The length of the CDR3 is 14 residues. The CDR3 region is CASSLVQETGELFF. The CDR3 nucleotides read TGTGCCAGCAGTTTAGTACAGGAGACGGGGGAGCTGTTTTTT.

This clonotype was recorded at least ten times. The gene calls are TRBV12-5 and TRBJ2-7; D possibly corresponds to TRBD2 (6 bases). The CDR3 is 14 amino acids. In germline, CDR1 is LGHNT, CDR2 FRNRAP. The V end was cut by 6 bases, the J end by 1 base, with 13 bases between. CDR3: CASGRVSGSYEQYF. The DNA of the CDR3 is TGTGCTAGTGGCCGCGTTAGCGGTTCCTACGAGCAGTACTTC.

This clonotype was picked up a small number of times. The gene calls are TRBV29-1 and TRBJ2-7; 10 nucleotides match TRBD1. The CDR3 consists of 14 residues. Trimming cost V 5 bases and J 1 base; bases outside gene matches: 5. Germline V gene lookup returns CDR1 SQVTM and CDR2 ANQGSEA. DNA for the CDR3: TGCAGCGTTCCGCCGGGACAGGGGTCCTACGAGCAGTACTTC. Its translation is CSVPPGQGSYEQYF.

This clonotype was seen a few times. CDR3 DNA sequence: TGTGCCAGCAGCGGGACAGGGGGGGAGACCCAGTACTTC. The encoded protein is CASSGTGGETQYF. The genes are TRBV5-6 and TRBJ2-5; 11 nucleotides match TRBD1. The CDR3 has 13 residues. V lost 4 bases, J lost 5 bases, and 1 base stayed unmatched. Germline CDR1 is SGHDT and CDR2 is YYEEEE.

This clonotype was observed many times. As DNA, the CDR3 is TGTGCCATCAGTCCGGGACAGGGATCCAGCTACACCTTC. It translates to CAISPGQGSSYTF. This rearrangement joins TRBV10-3 to TRBJ1-2, with 9 bases matching TRBD1. The length of the CDR3 is 13 residues. The ends lost 5 bases at V and 9 bases at J; junction bases unmatched: 7. Germline V gene lookup returns CDR1 ENHRY and CDR2 SYGVKD.

The V gene is TRBV20-1, the J gene TRBJ1-4; no firm D call. The CDR3 length is 14 residues. CDR1 and CDR2 from the germline V gene are DFQATT and SNEGSKA (reference sequence). The V and J ends lost 5 bases and 4 bases respectively, with 14 bases between them. The CDR3 loop is CSAFPGLYNEKLFF. DNA for the CDR3: TGCAGTGCTTTCCCCGGACTGTATAATGAAAAACTGTTTTTT.

The chain links TRBV27 to TRBJ1-2; 9 bases agree with TRBD1. The germline CDR1 and CDR2 sequences are MNHEY and SMNVEV (reference sequence). CDR3 length: 15 residues. J lost 4 bases, V lost 5 bases, and 8 bases had no gene match. The DNA for the CDR3 is TGTGCCAGCAGTCCCTGGGACAGGGTGAGCTATGGCTACACCTTC. This translates into CASSPWDRVSYGYTF.

This clonotype appeared many times. This chain joins TRBV7-8 and TRBJ2-2, with 9 bases that match TRBD1. Germline loops: CDR1 SGHVS, CDR2 FQNEAQ. The CDR3 has 18 residues. V gave up 2 bases and J gave up 6 bases; unmatched junction bases: 13. The CDR3 bases are TGTGCCAGCAGCTTACTTTATACAGGGGGCACGATCGCCGGGGAGCTGTTTTTT. Translating it yields CASSLLYTGGTIAGELFF. Full variable domain (outside the CDR3, taken from reference TRBV7-8 and TRBJ2-2): GAGVSQSPRYKVAKRGQDVALRCDPISGHVSLFWYQQALGQGPEFLTYFQNEAQLDKSGLPSDRFFAERPEGSVSTLKIQRTQQEDSAVYLCASSLLYTGGTIAGELFFGEGSRLTVL.

Comment on this clonotype: At one end, the junction sequence differs from germline, possibly due to a read error. The V gene is TRBV25-1, the J gene TRBJ1-6, with D perhaps TRBD1 (6 bases). The germline CDR1 and CDR2 sequences are MGHDK and SYGVNS. CDR3 length: 14 residues. This CDR3 is CASGETGNNSPLHF. In DNA form, the CDR3 reads TGTGCCAGCGGTGAGACAGGCAATAATTCACCCCTCCACTTT.

This clonotype has only a few counts. The V gene is TRBV4-1, the J gene TRBJ2-1; TRBD2 matches at 7 bases. The CDR3 runs to 17 residues. V was clipped by 6 bases and J by 4 bases; unmatched bases: 15. Per germline, CDR1 MGHRA and CDR2 YSYEKL. The CDR3 loop is CASRRQGGGRDYNEQFF. The CDR3 DNA sequence: TGCGCCAGCAGACGTCAGGGCGGCGGGAGAGATTACAATGAGCAGTTCTTC.

The chain links TRBV6-5 to TRBJ2-7; D call uncertain. Trimming shortened V by 4 bases and J by 6 bases, and 16 bases separated the two germline ends. CDR1 and CDR2 from the germline V gene are MNHEY and SVGAGI. The CDR3 spans 14 residues. The CDR3 DNA follows: TGTGCCAGCAGTTGGCAAGATAGGGCGGCCGAGCAGTACTTC. It is translated as CASSWQDRAAEQYF.

This clonotype was observed many times. V gene TRBV12-3 or TRBV12-4 combines with J gene TRBJ1-4; D is undetermined. V lost 3 bases to trimming and J lost 4 bases, with 9 bases between them. The CDR3 is 14 amino acids. The CDR3 DNA sequence: TGTGCCAGCAGTTTGTGGGAGGTTAATGAAAAACTGTTTTTT. Residues: CASSLWEVNEKLFF.

This clonotype was seen a few times. The chain recombines TRBV5-6 with TRBJ1-5; 7 nucleotides line up with TRBD1. With 1 base clipped from V and 5 bases from J, the junction kept 3 bases outside the gene matches. This CDR3 is built from 14 residues. Germline CDR1 reads SGHDT; CDR2 reads YYEEEE. The CDR3 DNA follows: TGTGCCAGCAGCTTGAGCAGGGGGGATCAGCCCCAGCATTTT. Encoded protein: CASSLSRGDQPQHF.

The sample holds a few counts of this clonotype. The conserved final phenylalanine or tryptophan is absent from the CDR3, which likely points to a read error. The DNA is left out, because the CDR3 cannot be placed on it with certainty; the CDR3 is given as TCRdb lists it. The V gene is TRBV10-3, the J gene TRBJ2-1; the D call of TRBD2 is as the table states it, not checked on the DNA. Germline V gene data show CDR1 as ENHRY and CDR2 as SYGVKD. The CDR3 has 13 amino acids, counting both end residues. CDR3 residues: CATEPTDRGAGVM.

This clonotype appeared many times. This sequence joins TRBV20-1 and TRBJ2-2, with D possibly TRBD1 on 5 matching bases. This CDR3 has 15 residues. Germline CDR1 is DFQATT and CDR2 is SNEGSKA (reference sequence). Trimming stripped 2 bases from V and 1 base from J, with 11 bases between. The CDR3 here is CSARKGALNTGELFF. Written as DNA, the CDR3 is TGCAGTGCTAGAAAAGGGGCCCTGAACACCGGGGAGCTGTTTTTT.